Shown below are 21 T cell receptor beta chains from a single sample sequenced in a study of T cells expressing NK-cell markers. TCRdb re-called the 5' RACE reads; one entry per CDR3 protein, DNA not given. The clone table shows about 260,000 distinct CDR3 sequences, with the ten largest holding 4% to 5%. The source material was blood T cells: a sorted CD56 or NKG2C T cell subset, CD4+ or CD8+ T cells, or bulk PBMC T cells (not recorded which). The source of these receptors is a woman between 18 and 69 years old in good health.

The chain recombines TRBV6-2 or TRBV6-3 with TRBJ2-1; TCRdb calls TRBD1, which cannot be checked without DNA. CDR1 MNHEY and CDR2 SVGEGT come from the germline V gene. The CDR3 consists of 15 residues. CDR3 residues: CASSRGVSSYNEQFF.

V and J are TRBV7-2 and TRBJ1-1. Germline loops: CDR1 SGHTA, CDR2 FQGNSA. CDR3 length: 14 amino acids. The CDR3 sequence is CASSGGGTNTEAFF.

This chain joins TRBV10-3 and TRBJ1-5. The CDR3 sequence is 13 residues long. Germline lookup yields CDR1 ENHRY and CDR2 SYGVKD. This chain's CDR3 is CAIRRDSNQPQHF.

The chain links TRBV29-1 to TRBJ2-5; without DNA, the TCRdb call of TRBD1 cannot be checked. The CDR3 spans 12 residues. The germline gives CDR1 SQVTM, CDR2 ANQGSEA. CDR3 residues: CSAKGGAETQYF.

This chain uses TRBV6-2 or TRBV6-3 with TRBJ1-6; TCRdb gives TRBD1 as the D gene, but with no DNA this cannot be confirmed. The CDR3 sequence is 16 residues long. The germline CDR1 and CDR2 sequences are MNHEY and SVGEGT. The CDR3 sequence: CASVKTGGGYNSPLHF.

The genes are TRBV3-1 and TRBJ2-1. The germline V gene has CDR1 LGHDT and CDR2 YNNKEL (reference sequence). The CDR3 consists of 15 residues. Here the CDR3 reads CASRKDSSSYNEQFF.

This sequence joins TRBV7-3 and TRBJ2-1; the D call from TCRdb, TRBD2, cannot be confirmed without DNA. Germline-derived CDR1 and CDR2 are SGHTA and FQGTGA. The CDR3 sequence is 16 residues long. The CDR3 spells CASSSHSGPMGNEQFF.

This rearrangement joins TRBV24-1 to TRBJ2-7; the D call from TCRdb, TRBD1, cannot be confirmed without DNA. This CDR3 has 13 amino acids. Germline CDR1 KGHDR, CDR2 SFDVKD. The CDR3 here is CATSAVDSHEQYF.

The chain combines TRBV4-3 with TRBJ2-7; as DNA is missing, the TRBD2 call by TCRdb cannot be tested. CDR1 is LGHNA and CDR2 is YSLEER in the germline V gene. The CDR3 runs to 17 residues. The CDR3 spells CASSQIGASGRISEQYF.

The rearrangement uses TRBV27 and TRBJ2-3. The CDR3 consists of 17 residues. CDR1 MNHEY and CDR2 SMNVEV come from the germline V gene (reference sequence). The CDR3 is CASSLYGSTTSTDTQYF.

The genes are TRBV28 and TRBJ2-3; lacking DNA, the TRBD1 call made by TCRdb goes unchecked. The CDR3 contains 15 residues. The germline V gene has CDR1 MDHEN and CDR2 SYDVKM. This chain's CDR3 is CASTTGGPGADTQYF.

The chain employs TRBV28 and TRBJ2-3. CDR1 and CDR2 (germline): MDHEN, SYDVKM. This CDR3 has 15 residues. Here the CDR3 reads CASSLSVLARDTQYF.

CDR3 in amino acids: CASSYFGVGSDTQYF. This rearrangement joins TRBV6-2 or TRBV6-3 to TRBJ2-3. Germline assignment: CDR1 MNHEY and CDR2 SVGEGT. The CDR3 totals 15 residues.

V is TRBV29-1 and J is TRBJ1-1; TCRdb returns TRBD1, unconfirmable since there is no DNA. The germline gives CDR1 SQVTM, CDR2 ANQGSEA. The CDR3 runs 11 residues. CDR3 sequence: CSATGPTEAFF.

V gene TRBV25-1 combines with J gene TRBJ2-7; TCRdb's D call of TRBD1 is untestable without DNA. Germline loops: CDR1 MGHDK, CDR2 SYGVNS. The CDR3 has 11 residues. The CDR3 protein is CASHGGYEQYF.

CDR3: CSARDTGIRETQYF. The rearrangement joins TRBV20-1 to TRBJ2-5; TCRdb indicates TRBD1, and absent DNA this call remains unverified. The CDR3 consists of 14 residues. Looked up from germline, CDR1 is DFQATT and CDR2 is SNEGSKA (reference sequence).

This chain links TRBV28 with TRBJ1-2; absent DNA, TCRdb's TRBD1 call cannot be checked. This CDR3 contains 15 residues. Germline V gene sequence: CDR1 MDHEN, CDR2 SYDVKM. The chain's CDR3 is CASSPLPRRNYGYTF.

J is TRBJ2-2 and V is TRBV11-2; TCRdb gives TRBD2 as the D gene, but with no DNA this cannot be confirmed. The germline V gene has CDR1 SGHAT and CDR2 FQNNGV. The CDR3 is made up of 13 amino acids. The CDR3 loop reads CASSLLASGELFF.

The rearrangement joins TRBV9 to TRBJ2-1; the TCRdb D gene call, TRBD2, has no DNA to confirm it. The length of the CDR3 is 14 residues. The germline gives CDR1 SGDLS, CDR2 YYNGEE. The CDR3 protein is CASSVAGGPDRQFF. The whole variable domain, filled in from reference TRBV9 and TRBJ2-1, reads DSGVTQTPKHLITATGQRVTLRCSPRSGDLSVYWYQQSLDQGLQFLIQYYNGEERAKGNILERFSAQQFPDLHSELNLSSLELGDSALYFCASSVAGGPDRQFFGPGTRLTVL.

The gene calls are TRBV18 and TRBJ2-3; TCRdb names TRBD2, which stays unverified in the absence of DNA. This CDR3 spans 15 amino acids. Germline assignment: CDR1 KGHSH and CDR2 LQKENI. CDR3: CASSPRTLWSDTQYF.

The chain recombines TRBV6-5 with TRBJ1-5; TCRdb picks TRBD1, but there is no DNA to check that call. From germline, CDR1 is MNHEY and CDR2 SVGAGI. The CDR3 has 15 residues. Here the CDR3 reads CASSSTGYSNQPQHF.